The rows below give T cell receptor beta chains drawn from one sample of a study of T cell responses to AZD1222 COVID-19 vaccine. Profiling relied on immunoSEQ multiplex PCR, and the TCRdb table lists in-frame clones only, not all of them. There are roughly 100,000 clones in the sample; over 70% occur only once, and about 8.7% lies in the top ten. This material consisted of peripheral blood, taken on day 0 of AZD1222 vaccination. These receptor sequences come from an adult in good health. The CDR3 runs from the conserved cysteine through the conserved F or W. The D gene is left open where the match is weak. Clone size is not always given. Where it is, it says once, few, many or a class for expanded clones.

clone_size	v_call	j_call	d_call	cdr3_aa	cdr3_nt
-	TRBV15	TRBJ2-3	TRBD2	CATSRSRDYTDTQYF	TGTGCCACCAGCAGATCCCGGGACTACACAGATACGCAGTATTTT
-	TRBV27	TRBJ2-1	TRBD2	CASSSGGLAGDYNEQFF	TGTGCCAGCAGTTCCGGCGGACTAGCGGGGGATTACAATGAGCAGTTCTTC
-	TRBV4-2	TRBJ2-7	TRBD2	CASSARTSGFYEQYF	TGTGCCAGCAGTGCGCGGACTAGCGGCTTTTACGAGCAGTACTTC
once	TRBV27	TRBJ2-7	-	CASRSSTLSYEQYF	TGTGCCAGCAGATCCTCGACGCTTTCCTACGAGCAGTACTTC
-	TRBV23-1	TRBJ2-7	-	CASNPAAQGRTYEQYF	TGCGCCAGCAACCCCGCGGCGCAGGGGCGTACCTACGAGCAGTACTTC
-	TRBV23-1	TRBJ2-4	-	CASGASGPNKNIQYF	TGCGCCAGCGGGGCCTCGGGACCTAACAAAAACATTCAGTACTTC
-	TRBV19	TRBJ2-2	-	CASKVVLGGPTGELFF	TGTGCCAGTAAAGTGGTATTGGGGGGGCCGACCGGGGAGCTGTTTTTT
once	TRBV3-1/TRBV3-2	TRBJ1-4	-	CASSQGHGARGSEKLFF	TGTGCCAGCAGCCAAGGGCATGGAGCCCGAGGGTCTGAAAAACTGTTTTTT
once	TRBV10-3	TRBJ2-7	-	CAISESGRGVSSYEQYF	TGTGCCATCAGTGAGTCAGGCAGGGGGGTGTCGTCCTACGAGCAGTACTTC
-	TRBV28	TRBJ2-3	TRBD2	CASSLILPAGGSTDTQYF	TGTGCCAGCAGTTTGATTCTCCCAGCGGGAGGGAGCACAGATACGCAGTATTTT
few	TRBV6-5	TRBJ2-3	TRBD2	CASQRLATSTDTQYF	TGTGCCAGCCAGAGACTAGCGACTAGCACAGATACGCAGTATTTT
-	TRBV7-9	TRBJ2-3	TRBD2	CASSSPLAGGASTDTQYF	TGTGCCAGCAGCTCTCCCCTAGCGGGGGGGGCTAGCACAGATACGCAGTATTTT
-	TRBV28	TRBJ2-7	-	CASTTAGVGEQYF	TGTGCCAGCACCACCGCCGGGGTAGGAGAGCAGTACTTC
-	TRBV9	TRBJ1-1	-	CASSQTANTEAFF	TGTGCCAGCAGCCAGACAGCGAACACTGAAGCTTTCTTT
-	TRBV28	TRBJ2-6	-	CASRSGGSFPGANVLTF	TGTGCCAGCAGGAGCGGTGGGAGTTTCCCTGGGGCCAACGTCCTGACTTTC
-	TRBV9	TRBJ2-3	-	CASTTGEGDTQYF	TGTGCCAGCACAACGGGAGAGGGAGATACGCAGTATTTT
-	TRBV4-3	TRBJ1-6	-	CASSPAYQSSSYNSPLHF	TGCGCCAGCAGCCCCGCATACCAGTCGAGCTCCTATAATTCACCCCTCCACTTT
once	TRBV6-5	TRBJ1-2	-	CASSYGLRGYGYTF	TGTGCCAGCAGTTACGGTTTACGGGGCTATGGCTACACCTTC
-	TRBV4-3	TRBJ1-3	TRBD1	CASSQRGQGVGNTIYF	TGCGCCAGCAGCCAGAGGGGACAGGGGGTTGGAAACACCATATATTTT
few	TRBV4-2	TRBJ2-7	-	CASSPFASVQNEQYF	TGTGCCAGCAGCCCATTCGCCAGCGTTCAGAACGAGCAGTACTTC
-	TRBV7-9	TRBJ1-4	-	CASSLGVGGEKLFF	TGTGCCAGCAGCTTAGGCGTAGGAGGGGAAAAACTGTTTTTT